This TCR beta chain was retrieved from a study of Ad26.COV2.S vaccination and SARS-CoV-2 variants. The overall study: By the intramuscular route, Ad26.COV2.S was given once, or twice 56 days apart. Study observations and caveats: After vaccination, reports described spike-specific CD8+ and CD4+ T cell responses as showing substantial breadth. Compared with placebo recipients, vaccine recipients had higher spike-specific TCR breadth.

Treatment in this sample: around 19 received Ad26.COV2.S at low or high dose, single or two shots; 5 received placebo; per-sample allocation not given. Day 63 following the first vaccine or placebo injection was when the samples were taken. An Ad26 vector carrying the Wuhan-strain SARS-CoV-2 spike served as the vaccine. Produced via immunoSEQ multiplex PCR; TCRdb's table is partial and in-frame only. The profile shows approximately 400,000 clones, 70% to 90% of them singletons. Germline CDR1 and CDR2: SGHTA and FQGNSA. The CDR3 sequence is 15 residues long. V lost 1 base and J lost 0, with 10 bases in between. This clone has just one count. Antigen: not known. Other DNA sequences in the sample encode the same CDR3.

The gene calls are TRBV7-2 and TRBJ2-7; no definite D call. The receptor comes from a person between 18 and 65 years old who received the Ad26.COV2.S COVID-19 vaccine or a placebo. Sequencing was performed on peripheral blood, taken in a trial of Ad26.COV2.S vaccine versus placebo. The CDR3 here is CASSLGGGSSYEQYF. The DNA of the CDR3 is TGTGCCAGCAGCTTAGGTGGCGGAAGCTCCTACGAGCAGTACTTC.